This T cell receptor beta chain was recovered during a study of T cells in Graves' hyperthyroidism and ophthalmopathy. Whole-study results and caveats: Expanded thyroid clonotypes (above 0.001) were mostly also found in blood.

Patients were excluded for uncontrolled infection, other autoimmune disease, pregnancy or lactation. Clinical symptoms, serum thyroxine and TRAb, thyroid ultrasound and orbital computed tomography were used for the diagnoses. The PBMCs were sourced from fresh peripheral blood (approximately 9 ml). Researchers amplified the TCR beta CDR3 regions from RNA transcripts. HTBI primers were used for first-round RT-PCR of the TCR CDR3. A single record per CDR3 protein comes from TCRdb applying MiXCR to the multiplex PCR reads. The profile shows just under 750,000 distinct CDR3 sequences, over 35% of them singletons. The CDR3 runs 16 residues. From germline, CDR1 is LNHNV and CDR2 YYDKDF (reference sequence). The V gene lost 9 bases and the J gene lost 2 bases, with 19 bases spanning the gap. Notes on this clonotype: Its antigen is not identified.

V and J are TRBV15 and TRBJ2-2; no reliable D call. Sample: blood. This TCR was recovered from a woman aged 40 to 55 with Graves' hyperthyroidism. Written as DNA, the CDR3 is TGTGCCACTAGTTCGTTTTCCGTCCCAAACACCGGGGAGCTGTTTTTT. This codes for CATSSFSVPNTGELFF.